This TCR beta chain was observed in a study of Ad26.COV2.S vaccination and SARS-CoV-2 variants. Across the whole study: Ad26.COV2.S, an intramuscular injection, was given once or twice 56 days apart.

Study-wide points: Placebo recipients trailed vaccine recipients in spike-specific TCR breadth. Marked by substantial breadth, spike-specific CD8+ and CD4+ T cell responses were reportedly seen after vaccination.

Assay: immunoSEQ multiplex PCR; the TCRdb copy retains only in-frame clones and omits some. The profile shows 200,000 to 300,000 clones, around 87% of them singletons. On this clone itself: Its specificity is not known.

Documented treatment: 15 to 20 received Ad26.COV2.S at low or high dose, single or two shots; about 5 received placebo; per-sample allocation not given. Day 63 following the first vaccine or placebo injection was when the samples were taken. The receptor was isolated from a person aged 18-65 years who received the Ad26.COV2.S COVID-19 vaccine or a placebo. This material consisted of peripheral blood, taken in a trial of Ad26.COV2.S vaccine versus placebo.

The CDR3 DNA reads TGTGCCAGCAGCGCGACAGGAGGGGATCAGCCCCAGCATTTT. Amino acids: CASSATGGDQPQHF. The chain recombines TRBV9 with TRBJ1-5; tentatively, D is TRBD1 (6 bases). Trimming left V 3 bases short and J 5 bases short, with 12 bases between. Per germline, CDR1 SGDLS and CDR2 YYNGEE. CDR3 length: 14 residues.